This T cell receptor (beta chain) originates from a study of CXCR4 blockade with PD-1 therapy in pancreatic cancer. Broader study findings: Convergent selection by common tumor antigens was suggested by nucleotide rearrangement counts. Survival did not correlate with tumor clonality, which averaged around 0.14 versus 0.05. Antigen-specificity overlap of convergent dominant clones remained unconfirmed.

About this clone itself: Its matching antigen is unknown.

V was cut by 7 bases and J by 3 bases, with 14 bases left in between. Germline V gives CDR1 SQVTM, CDR2 ANQGSEA. This CDR3 is 13 amino acids long. The repertoire was sequenced with immunoSEQ multiplex PCR; TCRdb's copy has only in-frame clones and lacks some. Of about 8,100 clones in the sample, roughly 50% were seen once. These archived tumors were resected from patients never given neoadjuvant therapy beforehand. Sequences were obtained from tumor tissue. The chain carries TRBV29-1 and TRBJ2-3; D is perhaps TRBD1 (6 bases). This TCR was sampled from a human donor with pancreatic ductal adenocarcinoma. Here the CDR3 DNA reads TGCAGCGGGGCACAGGGTGGTACAGATACGCAGTATTTT. Translating it yields CSGAQGGTDTQYF.